One and the same sample provided the 13 T cell receptor beta chains below, sequenced in a study of regulatory T cells in long-lasting Graves disease. Both iRepertoire HTBI primers and Arm-PCR of CDR3 regions were used to build the TCR beta libraries. MiXCR, run by TCRdb on the multiplex PCR reads, gives a single entry per CDR3 protein. The sample contains hundreds of thousands of distinct CDR3 sequences, around 20% of which appear only once. Documented time point: persistent/refractory GD, antithyroid drugs over 5 years with positive TRAb. From RNA extracted from PBMCs, the TCR library was made. The material sequenced was peripheral blood mononuclear cells (PBMCs), taken when the disease was refractory, from a patient treated with antithyroid drugs. The origin of the receptors is a female donor with Graves disease.

This clonotype was seen ten or more times. The chain's CDR3 is CASSFHTYSYERV. DNA for the CDR3: TGTGCCAGCAGTTTCCACACATATTCCTACGAGAGGGTC. The chain joins TRBV27 to TRBJ2-7, with D unclear. Germline V gene lookup returns CDR1 MNHEY and CDR2 SMNVEV (reference sequence). This CDR3 is built from 13 residues.

This clonotype has a single count. Given a much more abundant clone one base away, this may be a read error. The rearrangement uses TRBV19 and TRBJ1-1; D unresolved. From germline, CDR1 is LNHDA and CDR2 SQIVND (reference sequence). CDR3 size: 13 residues. V was cut by 9 bases and J by 4 bases, with 15 bases left in between. CDR3 nucleotides: TGTGCCAGCAAGGAGATCTTGAGCACTGAAGCTTTCTTT. Translated: CASKEILSTEAFF. The full variable domain, rest sourced from reference TRBV19 and TRBJ1-1, is DGGITQSPKYLFRKEGQNVTLSCEQNLNHDAMYWYRQDPGQGLRLIYYSQIVNDFQKGDIAEGYSVSREKKESFPLTVTSAQKNPTAFYLCASKEILSTEAFFGQGTRLTVV.

In this sample, this clonotype turned up a few times. The V gene is TRBV5-1, the J gene TRBJ1-3; TRBD1 aligns across 7 bases. CDR3 size: 16 residues. Germline V lookup: CDR1 SGHRS, CDR2 YFSETQ. After removal of 4 bases from V and 0 bases from J, the junction contained 7 bases not matched to a gene. The DNA for the CDR3 is TGCGCCAGCAGCCCAGGACAGGACCACTCTGGAAACACCATATATTTT. Translating it yields CASSPGQDHSGNTIYF.

This chain links TRBV20-1 with TRBJ2-4; D might be TRBD1 or TRBD2, each matching 5 bases. There are 18 residues in the CDR3. V was shortened by 5 bases and J by 0 bases, with 23 bases between the two germline ends. Germline lookup yields CDR1 DFQATT and CDR2 SNEGSKA (reference sequence). CDR3 region: CSAPDGTDTILAKNIQYF. As DNA, the CDR3 is TGCAGTGCTCCGGACGGGACGGATACGATTCTAGCCAAAAACATTCAGTACTTC.

The rearrangement links TRBV5-1 to TRBJ2-1; no clear D. Trimming stripped 1 base from V and 8 bases from J, with 7 bases between. The CDR3 consists of 12 residues. The germline CDR1 and CDR2 sequences are SGHRS and YFSETQ. The CDR3 coding sequence is TGCGCCAGCAGCTTGACCTGGGATGAGCAGTTCTTC. Protein product: CASSLTWDEQFF.

In this sample, this clonotype turned up many times. V is TRBV30 and J is TRBJ1-1; 7 bases align to TRBD1. Trimming removed 5 bases from V and 3 bases from J; junction bases left unmatched: 3. The CDR3 is 12 amino acids. The germline V gene has CDR1 GTSNPN and CDR2 SVGIG (reference sequence). The CDR3 coding sequence is TGTGCCTGGGGCAGGGGGGACACTGAAGCTTTCTTT. Translating gives CAWGRGDTEAFF.

CDR3 protein: CASSHTSGTNYNEQFF. CDR3 nucleotide sequence: TGTGCCAGCAGTCATACTTCCGGGACTAACTACAATGAGCAGTTCTTC. The chain combines TRBV27 with TRBJ2-1; 7 nucleotides line up with TRBD2. The CDR3 covers 16 residues. Germline V gene lookup returns CDR1 MNHEY and CDR2 SMNVEV (reference sequence). The J segment lost 3 bases and the V segment lost 5 bases, leaving 10 bases of the junction unmatched.

V usage is TRBV19 and J usage is TRBJ1-2; D remains ambiguous. V was cut by 3 bases and J by 5 bases, with 16 bases left in between. The CDR3 has 15 amino acids. CDR1 LNHDA and CDR2 SQIVND come from the germline V gene (reference sequence). The CDR3 spells CASSIVFETGYGYTF. In DNA, the CDR3 is TGTGCCAGTAGTATTGTGTTTGAGACGGGATATGGCTACACCTTC. The full variable domain, with the rest looked up from reference TRBV19 and TRBJ1-2, is DGGITQSPKYLFRKEGQNVTLSCEQNLNHDAMYWYRQDPGQGLRLIYYSQIVNDFQKGDIAEGYSVSREKKESFPLTVTSAQKNPTAFYLCASSIVFETGYGYTFGSGTRLTVV.

In regard to this clonotype: A much larger clone is a single base away; this may be a read error. V gene TRBV7-9 combines with J gene TRBJ1-2; D perhaps matches TRBD1 (5 bases). Germline CDR1 and CDR2: SEHNR and FQNEAQ (reference sequence). CDR3 size: 15 residues. The CDR3 DNA sequence: TGTGCCAGCAACTTATCGGGACCGAGTCTCTATGGCTACACCTTC. As protein: CASNLSGPSLYGYTF.

The chain is built from TRBV12-3 or TRBV12-4 and TRBJ1-2; D gene unclear. The CDR3 contains 13 residues. V lost 5 bases and J lost 0, with 7 bases in between. In nucleotides, the CDR3 is TGTGCCAGCAGTCCCAGGTCTAACTATGGCTACACCTTC. This codes for CASSPRSNYGYTF.

V is TRBV12-3 or TRBV12-4 and J is TRBJ2-3, with 10 bases identical to TRBD2. The CDR3 is made up of 16 amino acids. V lost 4 bases and J lost 2; bases outside the gene matches: 6. In DNA form, the CDR3 reads TGTGCCAGCAGTTCGGGACTAGCGAGATACACAGATACGCAGTATTTT. Its translation is CASSSGLARYTDTQYF.

This clonotype has a handful of counts. The chain combines TRBV7-8 with TRBJ2-7; 8 nucleotides agree with TRBD2. Germline V gives CDR1 SGHVS, CDR2 FQNEAQ. This CDR3 comprises 16 residues. V was clipped by 1 base and J by 5 bases; unmatched bases: 10. CDR3 nucleotides: TGTGCCAGCAGCTTAGTTGTCCCGGGAGGGCCCGACGAGCAGTACTTC. This encodes CASSLVVPGGPDEQYF. The whole variable domain, remainder taken from reference TRBV7-8 and TRBJ2-7, is GAGVSQSPRYKVAKRGQDVALRCDPISGHVSLFWYQQALGQGPEFLTYFQNEAQLDKSGLPSDRFFAERPEGSVSTLKIQRTQQEDSAVYLCASSLVVPGGPDEQYFGPGTRLTVT.

The chain joins TRBV12-3 or TRBV12-4 to TRBJ1-5; D is ambiguous. CDR3 length: 12 amino acids. With 8 bases removed from V and 7 bases from J, the gap between germline ends came to 12 bases. The CDR3 reads CASSPSRQPQHF. The CDR3 coding sequence is TGTGCCAGCTCCCCGAGTCGGCAGCCCCAGCATTTT.